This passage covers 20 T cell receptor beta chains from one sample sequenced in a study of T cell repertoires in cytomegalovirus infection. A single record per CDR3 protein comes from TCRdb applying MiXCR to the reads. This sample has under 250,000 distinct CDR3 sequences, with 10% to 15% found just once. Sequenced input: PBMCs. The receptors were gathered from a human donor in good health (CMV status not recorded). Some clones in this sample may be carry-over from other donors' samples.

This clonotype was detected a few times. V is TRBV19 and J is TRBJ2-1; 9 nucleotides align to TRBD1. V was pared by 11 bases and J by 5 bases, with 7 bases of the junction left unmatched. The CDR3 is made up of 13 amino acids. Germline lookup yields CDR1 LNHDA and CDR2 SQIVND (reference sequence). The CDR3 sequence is CASGTGMNNEQFF. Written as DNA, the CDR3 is TGTGCCTCCGGGACAGGGATGAACAATGAGCAGTTCTTC.

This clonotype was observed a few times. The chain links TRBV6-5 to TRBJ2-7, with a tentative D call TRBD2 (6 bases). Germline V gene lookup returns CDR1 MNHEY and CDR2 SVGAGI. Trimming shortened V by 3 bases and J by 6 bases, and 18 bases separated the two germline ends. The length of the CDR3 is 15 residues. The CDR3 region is CASSYRETRVAEQYF. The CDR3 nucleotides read TGTGCCAGCAGTTATCGGGAGACTAGAGTAGCCGAGCAGTACTTC.

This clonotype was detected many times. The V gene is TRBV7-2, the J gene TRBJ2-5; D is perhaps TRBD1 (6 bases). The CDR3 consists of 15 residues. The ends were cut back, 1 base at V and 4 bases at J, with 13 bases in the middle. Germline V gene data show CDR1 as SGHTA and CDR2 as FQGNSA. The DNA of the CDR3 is TGTGCCAGCAGCTTAGACGAAGGGACACTAGAGACCCAGTACTTC. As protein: CASSLDEGTLETQYF. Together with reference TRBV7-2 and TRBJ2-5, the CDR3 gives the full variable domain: GAGVSQSPSNKVTEKGKDVELRCDPISGHTALYWYRQSLGQGLEFLIYFQGNSAPDKSGLPSDRFSAERTGGSVSTLTIQRTQQEDSAVYLCASSLDEGTLETQYFGPGTRLLVL.

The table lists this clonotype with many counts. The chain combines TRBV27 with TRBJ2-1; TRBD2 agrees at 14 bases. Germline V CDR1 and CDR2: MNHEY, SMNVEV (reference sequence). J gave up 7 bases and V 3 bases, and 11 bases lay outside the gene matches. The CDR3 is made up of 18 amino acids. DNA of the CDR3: TGTGCCAGCAGTTTCCAGGGACTAGCGGGAGCAGAACGTAATGAGCAGTTCTTC. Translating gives CASSFQGLAGAERNEQFF.

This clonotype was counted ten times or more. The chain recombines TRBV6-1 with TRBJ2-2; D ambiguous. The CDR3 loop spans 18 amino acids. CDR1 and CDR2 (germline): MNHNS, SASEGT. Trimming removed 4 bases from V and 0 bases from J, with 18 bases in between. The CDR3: CASSVIATAPTNTGELFF. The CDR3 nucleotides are TGTGCCAGCAGTGTCATTGCCACTGCTCCAACGAACACCGGGGAGCTGTTTTTT.

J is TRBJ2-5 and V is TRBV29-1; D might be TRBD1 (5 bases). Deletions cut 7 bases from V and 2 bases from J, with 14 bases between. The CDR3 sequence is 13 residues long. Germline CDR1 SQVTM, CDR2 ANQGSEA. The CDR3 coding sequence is TGCAGCGCTGTTCGTGCAGGGCAAGAGACCCAGTACTTC. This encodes CSAVRAGQETQYF.

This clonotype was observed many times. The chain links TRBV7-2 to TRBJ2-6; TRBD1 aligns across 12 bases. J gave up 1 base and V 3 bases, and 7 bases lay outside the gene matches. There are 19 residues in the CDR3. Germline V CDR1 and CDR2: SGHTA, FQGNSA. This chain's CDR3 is CASSFTGTGGASGANVLTF. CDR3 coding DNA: TGTGCCAGCAGCTTTACCGGGACAGGGGGCGCTTCTGGGGCCAACGTCCTGACTTTC. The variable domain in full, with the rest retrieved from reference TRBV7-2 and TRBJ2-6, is GAGVSQSPSNKVTEKGKDVELRCDPISGHTALYWYRQSLGQGLEFLIYFQGNSAPDKSGLPSDRFSAERTGGSVSTLTIQRTQQEDSAVYLCASSFTGTGGASGANVLTFGAGSRLTVL.

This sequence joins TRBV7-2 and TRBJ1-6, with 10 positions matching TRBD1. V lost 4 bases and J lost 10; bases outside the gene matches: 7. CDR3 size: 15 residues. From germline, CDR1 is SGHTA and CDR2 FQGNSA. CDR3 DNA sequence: TGTGCCAGCAGCTCCACCGGGACAGGGGAATCACCCCTCCACTTT. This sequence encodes CASSSTGTGESPLHF.

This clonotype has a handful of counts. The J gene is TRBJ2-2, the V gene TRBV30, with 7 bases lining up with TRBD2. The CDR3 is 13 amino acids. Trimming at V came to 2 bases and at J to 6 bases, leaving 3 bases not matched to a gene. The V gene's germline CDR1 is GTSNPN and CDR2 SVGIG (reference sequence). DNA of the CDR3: TGTGCCTGGAGTAGACTAGCAGCCGGGGAGCTGTTTTTT. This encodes CAWSRLAAGELFF.

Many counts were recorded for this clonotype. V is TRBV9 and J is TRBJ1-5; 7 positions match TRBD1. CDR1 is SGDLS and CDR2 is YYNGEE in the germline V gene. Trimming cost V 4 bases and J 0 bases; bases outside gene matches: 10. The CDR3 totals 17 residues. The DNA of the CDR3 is TGTGCCAGCAGCACTGAGGACAGGCCATATAGCAATCAGCCCCAGCATTTT. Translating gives CASSTEDRPYSNQPQHF.

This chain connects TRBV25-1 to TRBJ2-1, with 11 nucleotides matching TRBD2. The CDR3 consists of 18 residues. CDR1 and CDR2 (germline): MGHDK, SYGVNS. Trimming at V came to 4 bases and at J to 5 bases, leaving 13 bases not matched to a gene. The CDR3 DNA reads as TGTGCCAGCAGTGGAATGACAATGTCGGGACTAGCGGACAATGAGCAGTTCTTC. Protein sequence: CASSGMTMSGLADNEQFF.

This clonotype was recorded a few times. This CDR3 is CASSQQGYNYGYTF. In nucleotides, the CDR3 is TGTGCCAGCAGCCAACAGGGCTATAACTATGGCTACACCTTC. The chain recombines TRBV4-2 with TRBJ1-2; D possibly corresponds to TRBD1 (5 bases). CDR3 length equals 14 residues. Trimming shortened V by 2 bases and J by 1 base, and 8 bases separated the two germline ends. The V gene's germline CDR1 is LGHNA and CDR2 YNFKEQ.

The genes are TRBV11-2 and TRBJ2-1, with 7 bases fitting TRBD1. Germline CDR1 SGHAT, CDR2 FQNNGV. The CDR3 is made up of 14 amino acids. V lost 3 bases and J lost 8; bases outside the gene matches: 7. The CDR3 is CASSFGGQTHEQFF. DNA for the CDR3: TGTGCCAGCAGCTTTGGGGGACAGACCCATGAGCAGTTCTTC.

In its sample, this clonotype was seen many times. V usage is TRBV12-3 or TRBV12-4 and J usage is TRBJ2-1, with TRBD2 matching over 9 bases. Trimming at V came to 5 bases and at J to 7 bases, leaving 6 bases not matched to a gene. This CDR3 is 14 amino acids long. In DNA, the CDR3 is TGTGCCAGCAGTCGGACTAGCGAGTCGAATGAGCAGTTCTTC. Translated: CASSRTSESNEQFF.

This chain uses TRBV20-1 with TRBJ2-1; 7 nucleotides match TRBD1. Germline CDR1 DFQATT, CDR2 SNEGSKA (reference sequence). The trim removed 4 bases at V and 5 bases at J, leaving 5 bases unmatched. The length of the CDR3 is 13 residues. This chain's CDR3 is CSAIDRVNNEQFF. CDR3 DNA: TGCAGTGCTATAGACAGGGTTAACAATGAGCAGTTCTTC.

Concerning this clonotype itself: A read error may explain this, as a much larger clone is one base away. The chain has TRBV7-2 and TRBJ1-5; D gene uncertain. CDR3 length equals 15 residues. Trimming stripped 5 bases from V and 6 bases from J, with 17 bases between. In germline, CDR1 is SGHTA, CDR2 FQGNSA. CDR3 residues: CASSLHGEAGQPQHF. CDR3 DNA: TGTGCCAGCAGCCTCCACGGAGAGGCGGGTCAGCCCCAGCATTTT.

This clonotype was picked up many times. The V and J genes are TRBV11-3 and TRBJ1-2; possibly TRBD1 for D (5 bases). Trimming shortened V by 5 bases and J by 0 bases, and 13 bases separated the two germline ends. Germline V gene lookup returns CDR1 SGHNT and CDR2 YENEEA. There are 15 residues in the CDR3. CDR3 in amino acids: CASSPGTVANYGYTF. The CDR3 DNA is TGTGCCAGCAGCCCGGGGACGGTAGCTAACTATGGCTACACCTTC. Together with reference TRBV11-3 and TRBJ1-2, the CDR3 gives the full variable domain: EAGVVQSPRYKIIEKKQPVAFWCNPISGHNTLYWYLQNLGQGPELLIRYENEEAVDDSQLPKDRFSAERLKGVDSTLKIQPAELGDSAVYLCASSPGTVANYGYTFGSGTRLTVV.

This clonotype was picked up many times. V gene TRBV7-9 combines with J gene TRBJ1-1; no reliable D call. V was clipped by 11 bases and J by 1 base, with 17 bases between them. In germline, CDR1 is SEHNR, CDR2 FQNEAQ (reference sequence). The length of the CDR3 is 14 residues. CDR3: CAGLGSPSNTEAFF. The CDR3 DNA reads TGTGCCGGATTGGGATCCCCTTCGAACACTGAAGCTTTCTTT.

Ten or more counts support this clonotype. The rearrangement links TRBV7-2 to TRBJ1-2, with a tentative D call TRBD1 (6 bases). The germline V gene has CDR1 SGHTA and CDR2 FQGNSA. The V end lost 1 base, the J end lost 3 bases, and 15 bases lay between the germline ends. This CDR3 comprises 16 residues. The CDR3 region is CASSLVGQGVHYGYTF. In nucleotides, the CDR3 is TGTGCCAGCAGCTTAGTGGGACAAGGGGTCCACTATGGCTACACCTTC.

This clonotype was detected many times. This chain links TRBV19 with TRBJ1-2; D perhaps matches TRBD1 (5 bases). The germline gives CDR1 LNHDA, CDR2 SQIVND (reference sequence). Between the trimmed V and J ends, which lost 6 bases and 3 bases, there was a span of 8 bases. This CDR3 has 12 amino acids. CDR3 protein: CASRGVDYGYTF. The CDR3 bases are TGTGCCAGTAGAGGGGTGGACTATGGCTACACCTTC.